The 9 T cell receptor beta chains presented below share a single source sample, sequenced in a study of Ad26.COV2.S vaccination and SARS-CoV-2 variants. Described treatment: roughly 20 received Ad26.COV2.S at low or high dose, single or two shots; five or six received placebo; per-sample allocation not given. It was on day 63 after the first vaccine or placebo injection that samples were taken. Sequenced by immunoSEQ multiplex PCR; TCRdb stores in-frame clones only, minus some. The sample carries 350,000 to 600,000 clones, roughly 87% recorded once. The sample was peripheral blood, taken in a trial of Ad26.COV2.S vaccine versus placebo. The origin of the receptors is a person aged 18-65 years who received the Ad26.COV2.S COVID-19 vaccine or a placebo.

The chain joins TRBV28 to TRBJ1-3; TRBD1 aligns across 7 bases. CDR3 length: 17 residues. Germline V gene sequence: CDR1 MDHEN, CDR2 SYDVKM. V lost 6 bases to trimming and J lost 4 bases; unmatched junction nucleotides: 15. CDR3 DNA: TGTGCCAGCAGCCAGACCGCGGACAGGCTGGTCGGAAACACCATATATTTT. Amino acids: CASSQTADRLVGNTIYF.

This chain uses TRBV6-1 with TRBJ1-5; D call uncertain. V was cut by 3 bases and J by 11 bases, with 14 bases left in between. The CDR3 covers 13 residues. Germline V gene lookup returns CDR1 MNHNS and CDR2 SASEGT. DNA for the CDR3: TGTGCCAGCAGTGAGGGCGGGTGGGAGGCCCAGCATTTT. Protein: CASSEGGWEAQHF.

The CDR3, as DNA: TGTGCCAGCAAGGGGGCATCGTACAATGAGCAGTTCTTC. Protein: CASKGASYNEQFF. The chain uses TRBV2 and TRBJ2-1; TRBD1 aligns across 7 bases. Germline-derived CDR1 and CDR2 are SNHLY and FYNNEI. The CDR3 spans 13 residues. Germline trimming cut 7 bases from V and 4 bases from J; bases unmatched to any gene: 4.

The chain joins TRBV18 to TRBJ2-3; D not certain. V dropped 5 bases and J dropped 0 bases, with 9 bases sitting between them. Germline V gene data show CDR1 as KGHSH and CDR2 as LQKENI. This CDR3 is 14 amino acids long. This CDR3 reads CASSYRTSTDTQYF. The CDR3 coding sequence is TGTGCCAGCTCATACCGTACGAGCACAGATACGCAGTATTTT.

The chain joins TRBV4-2 to TRBJ2-7; no reliable D call. The V end was cut by 0 bases, the J end by 4 bases, with 10 bases between. This CDR3 comprises 14 residues. Germline assignment: CDR1 LGHNA and CDR2 YNFKEQ. Written as DNA, the CDR3 is TGTGCCAGCAGCCAAGAATTGGCCGGGTACGAGCAGTACTTC. This codes for CASSQELAGYEQYF.

The genes are TRBV2 and TRBJ2-7; TRBD1 might be the D (5 bases). The germline V gene has CDR1 SNHLY and CDR2 FYNNEI. This CDR3 comprises 12 residues. Deletions cut 4 bases from V and 4 bases from J, with 8 bases between. The CDR3 sequence: CASSAQGYEQYF. CDR3 DNA sequence: TGTGCCAGCAGTGCCCAGGGTTACGAGCAGTACTTC.

This chain uses TRBV29-1 with TRBJ2-7; 9 bases match TRBD1. CDR3 length: 14 residues. Germline-derived CDR1 and CDR2 are SQVTM and ANQGSEA. Losses at the gene ends were 5 bases for V and 5 bases for J; bases not matched to a gene: 10. In DNA, the CDR3 is TGCAGCGTTAGCCCGGGACAGGGAACCCACGAGCAGTACTTC. This sequence encodes CSVSPGQGTHEQYF.

This chain connects TRBV2 to TRBJ2-5, with a tentative D call TRBD1 (5 bases). The CDR3 extends over 14 amino acids. The germline gives CDR1 SNHLY, CDR2 FYNNEI. Between the trimmed V and J ends, which lost 7 bases and 0 bases, there was a span of 12 bases. The CDR3 nucleotides are TGTGCCAGCAAGGGGTCGCGGAACCAAGAGACCCAGTACTTC. Its protein is CASKGSRNQETQYF.

CDR3 DNA: TGTGCCACCAGCAGGGGGACGGGTTCCTACGAGCAGTACTTC. It encodes CATSRGTGSYEQYF. This chain connects TRBV15 to TRBJ2-7; D may be TRBD1 or TRBD2 (5 bases each). Germline CDR1 and CDR2: LNHNV and YYDKDF (reference sequence). The CDR3 is 14 residues long. V was cut by 3 bases and J by 1 base, with 10 bases left in between.